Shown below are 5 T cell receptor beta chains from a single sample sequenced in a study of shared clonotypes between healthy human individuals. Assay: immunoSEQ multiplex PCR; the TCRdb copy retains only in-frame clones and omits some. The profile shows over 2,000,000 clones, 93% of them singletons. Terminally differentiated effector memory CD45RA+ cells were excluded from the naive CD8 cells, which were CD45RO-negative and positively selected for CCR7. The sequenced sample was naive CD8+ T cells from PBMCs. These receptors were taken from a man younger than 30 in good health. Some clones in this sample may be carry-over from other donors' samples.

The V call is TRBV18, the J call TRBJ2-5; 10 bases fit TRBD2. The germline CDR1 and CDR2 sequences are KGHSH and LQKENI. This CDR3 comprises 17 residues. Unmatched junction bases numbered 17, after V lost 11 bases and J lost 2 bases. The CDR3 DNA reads TGTGCCTTCTGGATGGTAGCGGGAGGCTCGGGACAAGAGACCCAGTACTTC. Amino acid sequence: CAFWMVAGGSGQETQYF. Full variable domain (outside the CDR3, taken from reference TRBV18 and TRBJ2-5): NAGVMQNPRHLVRRRGQEARLRCSPMKGHSHVYWYRQLPEEGLKFMVYLQKENIIDESGMPKERFSAEFPKEGPSILRIQQVVRGDSAAYFCAFWMVAGGSGQETQYFGPGTRLLVL.

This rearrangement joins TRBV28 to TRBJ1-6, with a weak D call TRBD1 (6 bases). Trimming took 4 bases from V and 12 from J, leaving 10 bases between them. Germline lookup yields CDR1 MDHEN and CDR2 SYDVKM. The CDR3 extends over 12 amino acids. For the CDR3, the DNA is TGTGCCAGCAGTTGGCGAGGGGGACCCCTCCACTTT. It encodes CASSWRGGPLHF.

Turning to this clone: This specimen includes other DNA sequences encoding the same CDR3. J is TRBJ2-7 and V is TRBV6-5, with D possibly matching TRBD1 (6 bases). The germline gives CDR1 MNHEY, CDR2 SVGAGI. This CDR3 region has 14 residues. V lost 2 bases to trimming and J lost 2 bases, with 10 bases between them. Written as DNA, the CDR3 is TGTGCCAGCAGTTACAGTAGGACAGCCTACGAGCAGTACTTC. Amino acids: CASSYSRTAYEQYF.

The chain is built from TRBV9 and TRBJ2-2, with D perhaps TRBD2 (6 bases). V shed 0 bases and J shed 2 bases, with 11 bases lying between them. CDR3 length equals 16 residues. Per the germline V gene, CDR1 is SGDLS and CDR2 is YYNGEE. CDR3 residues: CASSVVTGVNTGELFF. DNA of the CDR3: TGTGCCAGCAGCGTAGTTACGGGAGTTAACACCGGGGAGCTGTTTTTT.

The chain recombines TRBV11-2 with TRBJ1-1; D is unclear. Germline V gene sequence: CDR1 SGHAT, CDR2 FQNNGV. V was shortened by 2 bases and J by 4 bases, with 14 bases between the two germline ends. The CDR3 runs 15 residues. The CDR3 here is CASSLRAALSTEAFF. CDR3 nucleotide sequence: TGTGCCAGCAGCTTACGGGCAGCCCTGAGCACTGAAGCTTTCTTT.